Listed here are 13 T cell receptor beta chains from one sample, sequenced in a study of CD8+ T cells in alopecia areata. Extracted RNA was reverse transcribed into cDNA, the sequencing template. The assay was immunoSEQ multiplex PCR, and TCRdb's table has in-frame clones only and misses some. The sample shows some 110,000 clones, none of them appearing just once. The specimen sequenced was lesional skin. These receptors were taken from a C3H/HeJ mouse with alopecia areata. Strain haplotype at MHC: H2-k.

This clone turned up a few times. Genes here carry mouse names. The CDR3 end falls 4 residues outside the read, so it is completed with the germline J gene. This rearrangement joins TRBV1 to TRBJ2-3; 11 bases agree with TRBD2. Trimming removed 6 bases from V and 3 bases from J; junction bases left unmatched: 2. This CDR3 is built from 14 residues. Germline loops: CDR1 NSQYPW, CDR2 LRSPGD (reference sequence). The CDR3 is CTCSRDWGAETLYF. Partial CDR3 DNA: TGCACCTGCAGCCGGGACTGGGGGGCAGAA.

Note on this clone: Gene names and germline match the mouse. The sequenced CDR3 bases are TGTGCCAGCAGTGCTACAGGGAAGGAGAACGAA. Protein product: CASSATGKENE. The whole CDR3 region reads CASSATGKENERLFF. V is TRBV13-3 and J is TRBJ1-4, with D perhaps matching TRBD1 (6 bases). The observed sequence ends 4 residues before the CDR3 terminus, with the missing tail filled in from the germline J gene. CDR3 size: 15 residues. Germline V gene sequence: CDR1 NNHDY, CDR2 SYVADS. The V end lost 3 bases, the J end lost 5 bases, and 14 bases lay between the germline ends. The full variable domain, rest sourced from reference TRBV13-3 and TRBJ1-4, is EAAVTQSPRSKVAVTGGKVTLSCHQTNNHDYMYWYRQDTGHGLRLIHYSYVADSTEKGDIPDGYKASRPSQENFSLILELASLSQTAVYFCASSATGKENERLFFGHGTKLSVL.

This clone was counted between two and nine times. At residue 14, the TCRdb amino acid sequence and the translated nucleotide sequence differ, so the protein here is the DNA translation. Gene names and germline refer to mouse. Coverage ceases 3 residues before the CDR3 finishes, and the germline J gene fills in the end. This chain connects TRBV13-3 to TRBJ1-3; 9 bases map to TRBD1. The CDR3 is made up of 17 amino acids. Germline CDR1 reads NNHDY; CDR2 reads SYVADS. V shed 2 bases and J 0 bases; nucleotides not matched to a gene: 6. CDR3 in amino acids: CASSEYRDRASGNTLYF. The CDR3 DNA, read in part, is TGTGCCAGCAGTGAATACCGGGACAGGGCTTCTGGAAATACG.

Of note for this clone: Gene names follow the mouse nomenclature. The read gets to within 4 residues of the CDR3 end, and the germline J gene fills in the rest. The genes are TRBV1 and TRBJ2-2, with D tentatively TRBD1 (5 bases). The CDR3 is 16 residues long. Germline V CDR1 and CDR2: NSQYPW, LRSPGD (reference sequence). The ends were cut back, 3 bases at V and 0 bases at J, with 11 bases in the middle. CDR3 loop: CTCSATAGSNTGQLYF. The covered CDR3 bases are TGCACCTGCAGTGCCACGGCAGGGTCAAACACCGGG.

A few counts support this clone. The gene symbols are mouse symbols. Sequencing ends 4 residues short of the CDR3 end; the germline J gene provides the rest. The chain carries TRBV1 and TRBJ2-1; 7 nucleotides match TRBD1. With 9 bases clipped from V and 0 bases from J, the junction kept 5 bases outside the gene matches. Germline CDR1 NSQYPW, CDR2 LRSPGD (reference sequence). CDR3 length: 14 amino acids. Partial CDR3 DNA: TGCACCTGGGGGACAGAACATAACTATGCT. Its translation: CTWGTEHNYA. The whole CDR3 sequence is CTWGTEHNYAEQFF.

This clone was detected a few times. Gene and germline names: mouse. Read coverage stops 4 residues before the CDR3 terminus; the germline J gene supplies the remainder. V is TRBV13-1 and J is TRBJ2-7; the match to TRBD2 covers 7 bases. The CDR3 spans 12 residues. Germline CDR1 and CDR2: NSHNY and SYGAGN. The CDR3: CASSVGLYEQYF. CDR3 DNA, as far as it was read: TGTGCCAGCAGTGTGGGACTGTAT.

As for this clone: Here the gene names and germline are mouse. The read stops 4 residues short of the end of the CDR3; the missing end is completed from the germline J gene. The chain couples TRBV16 to TRBJ1-1; D gene unclear. V was pared by 7 bases and J by 0 bases, with 6 bases between. CDR1 and CDR2 (germline): SGHSA, FRNQAP. This CDR3 is 12 amino acids long. The CDR3 reads CASTTANTEVFF. The CDR3 bases that were read are TGTGCAAGCACCACAGCAAACACA.

This clone came up a few times. Mismatch with germline at one junction end may stem from a read error. The gene symbols are mouse symbols. The read terminates 4 residues ahead of where the CDR3 ends, so the germline J gene completes it. The chain carries TRBV19 and TRBJ2-3; weak D call: TRBD1 (5 bases). The CDR3 runs to 17 residues. Per germline, CDR1 FNHDT and CDR2 SITEND (reference sequence). The CDR3 spells CASRIALLQGSAETLYF. The sequenced CDR3 bases are TGTGCCAGCAGAATAGCCCTCCTTCAGGGTAGTGCAGAA.

In its sample, this clone was seen many times. Gene names follow the mouse nomenclature. The read comes to an end 4 residues before the CDR3 does, leaving the germline J gene to fill in the end. The rearrangement uses TRBV13-1 and TRBJ1-1; 9 nucleotides match TRBD1. J lost 0 bases, V lost 0 bases, and 3 bases had no gene match. CDR1 is NSHNY and CDR2 is SYGAGN in the germline V gene. CDR3 length equals 16 residues. The sequenced part of the CDR3 DNA is TGTGCCAGCAGTGATGTAGACAGGGGGACAAACACA. Its translation: CASSDVDRGTNT. In full, the CDR3 reads CASSDVDRGTNTEVFF.

In its sample, this clone was seen many times. DNA and listed protein disagree at residue 9, so the protein shown here was translated from the DNA. The gene names given are mouse names. The CDR3 extends 3 residues past the end of the read, so its final part is completed from the germline J gene. J is TRBJ1-3 and V is TRBV13-3; possibly TRBD1 for D (5 bases). Per the germline V gene, CDR1 is NNHDY and CDR2 is SYVADS. V was shortened by 6 bases and J by 4 bases, with 8 bases between the two germline ends. This CDR3 contains 12 residues. The covered CDR3 bases are TGTGCCAGCACGCAGGGAGGAAATACG. Translation: CASTQGGNT. The full CDR3 is CASTQGGNTLYF.

This clone was found a few times. TCRdb and the translated DNA give different amino acids at residue 12; the protein presented here is the one translated from the DNA. Gene and germline names: mouse. The CDR3 is cut off 3 residues early in the read; its end comes from the germline J gene. The J gene is TRBJ1-6, the V gene TRBV13-3; D is perhaps TRBD1 (6 bases). TRBJ1-6 carries the ORF label, with uncertain function. Germline lookup yields CDR1 NNHDY and CDR2 SYVADS. The CDR3 loop spans 15 amino acids. The germline V and J ends were trimmed by 2 bases and 7 bases, with 13 bases remaining between them. This CDR3 is CASSDQGSRNSPLYF. The DNA read from the CDR3 is TGTGCCAGCAGTGACCAGGGGTCCCGGAATTCGCCC.

As for this clone: Mouse gene names and germline throughout. The sequenced CDR3 bases are TGCACCTGCAGTGCAGCAGGGGACTGGGGGGGCGACGGCACCGGG. Its translation is CTCSAAGDWGGDGTG. The entire CDR3 protein is CTCSAAGDWGGDGTGQLYF. The J gene is TRBJ2-2, the V gene TRBV1; 14 bases are a match to TRBD2. The read is 4 residues too short to cover the CDR3 end, so that end is filled in from the germline J gene. CDR3 length equals 19 residues. CDR1 is NSQYPW and CDR2 is LRSPGD in the germline V gene (reference sequence). The ends lost 1 base at V and 4 bases at J; junction bases unmatched: 8.

This clone was picked up a small number of times. Gene names refer to mouse genes. The missing CDR3 end, 4 residues past where the read stops, is filled in from the germline J gene. The V and J genes are TRBV1 and TRBJ1-4; TRBD1 aligns across 8 bases. The germline V gene encodes CDR1 NSQYPW and CDR2 LRSPGD (reference sequence). CDR3 size: 14 residues. The CDR3 loop reads CTCSGQGWGERLFF. Partial CDR3 DNA: TGCACCTGCAGTGGACAGGGGTGGGGCGAA.